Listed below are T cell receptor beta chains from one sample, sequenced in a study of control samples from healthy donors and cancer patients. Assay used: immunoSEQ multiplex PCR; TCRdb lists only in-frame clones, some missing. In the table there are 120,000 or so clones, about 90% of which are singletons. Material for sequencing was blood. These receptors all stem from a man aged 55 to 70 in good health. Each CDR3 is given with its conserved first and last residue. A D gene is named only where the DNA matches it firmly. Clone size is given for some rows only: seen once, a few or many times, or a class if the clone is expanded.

CDR3 protein: CASSHGTGGFSPLHF
CDR3 DNA: TGTGCCAGCAGTCACGGGACAGGGGGCTTTTCACCCCTCCACTTT
J gene: TRBJ1-6
V gene: TRBV6-2/TRBV6-3
clone size: -
D gene: TRBD1

CDR3 protein: CASSSDLQGSEQYF
CDR3 DNA: TGCGCCAGCAGCTCCGACCTCCAGGGATCCGAGCAGTACTTC
J gene: TRBJ2-7
V gene: TRBV5-1
clone size: -
D gene: -

CDR3 protein: CASSLSEVGEQFF
CDR3 DNA: TGTGCCAGCAGTTTAAGTGAGGTCGGTGAGCAGTTCTTC
J gene: TRBJ2-1
V gene: TRBV12-3/TRBV12-4
clone size: -
D gene: -

CDR3 protein: CASSPAPGGNTGELFF
CDR3 DNA: TGTGCCAGCAGCCCGGCCCCCGGAGGGAACACCGGGGAGCTGTTTTTT
J gene: TRBJ2-2
V gene: TRBV7-3
clone size: -
D gene: -

CDR3 protein: CATSYGSYEQFF
CDR3 DNA: TGTGCCACCAGCTACGGGAGCTATGAGCAGTTCTTC
J gene: TRBJ2-1
V gene: TRBV24-1
clone size: -
D gene: -

CDR3 protein: CASSSTGVGNTEAFF
CDR3 DNA: TGTGCCAGCAGCTCCACAGGGGTAGGGAACACTGAAGCTTTCTTT
J gene: TRBJ1-1
V gene: TRBV7-2
clone size: -
D gene: TRBD1

CDR3 protein: CAISGESSYNSPLHF
CDR3 DNA: TGTGCCATCAGTGGGGAAAGCTCCTATAATTCACCCCTCCACTTT
J gene: TRBJ1-6
V gene: TRBV10-3
clone size: -
D gene: -

CDR3 protein: CASSRGPNTDTQYF
CDR3 DNA: TGTGCCAGCAGCCGAGGACCAAACACAGATACGCAGTATTTT
J gene: TRBJ2-3
V gene: TRBV5-4
clone size: -
D gene: -

CDR3 protein: CAIAPQGLNYGYTF
CDR3 DNA: TGTGCCATAGCGCCACAGGGACTGAACTATGGCTACACCTTC
J gene: TRBJ1-2
V gene: TRBV19
clone size: -
D gene: -

CDR3 protein: CASSFRFNQPQHF
CDR3 DNA: TGTGCCAGCAGCTTTAGGTTTAATCAGCCCCAGCATTTT
J gene: TRBJ1-5
V gene: TRBV7-2
clone size: -
D gene: -

CDR3 protein: CASRNGLAGRGTQYF
CDR3 DNA: TGTGCCAGCAGAAACGGACTAGCGGGTCGTGGTACGCAGTATTTT
J gene: TRBJ2-3
V gene: TRBV7-2
clone size: -
D gene: TRBD2

CDR3 protein: CASSELTGIDEQFF
CDR3 DNA: TGTGCCAGCAGTGAATTAACAGGGATTGATGAGCAGTTCTTC
J gene: TRBJ2-1
V gene: TRBV25-1
clone size: -
D gene: -

CDR3 protein: CASSLQGARPEQYF
CDR3 DNA: TGTGCCAGCAGTTTGCAGGGGGCGCGCCCCGAGCAGTACTTC
J gene: TRBJ2-7
V gene: TRBV28
clone size: -
D gene: TRBD1

CDR3 protein: CASSQMTVTYEQYF
CDR3 DNA: TGTGCCAGCAGCCAGATGACAGTAACCTACGAGCAGTACTTC
J gene: TRBJ2-7
V gene: TRBV28
clone size: -
D gene: -

CDR3 protein: CATSREGRGLFF
CDR3 DNA: TGTGCCACCAGCAGAGAAGGCCGGGGACTGTTTTTT
J gene: TRBJ1-4
V gene: TRBV15
clone size: -
D gene: -

CDR3 protein: CASTWDVTNEKLFF
CDR3 DNA: TGTGCCAGCACCTGGGACGTAACTAATGAAAAACTGTTTTTT
J gene: TRBJ1-4
V gene: TRBV6-5
clone size: -
D gene: -

CDR3 protein: CASSEQGNNQPQHF
CDR3 DNA: TGTGCCAGCAGTGAACAGGGAAATAATCAGCCCCAGCATTTT
J gene: TRBJ1-5
V gene: TRBV2
clone size: -
D gene: -

CDR3 protein: CASRSGGVDTEAFF
CDR3 DNA: TGTGCCAGCAGAAGTGGAGGCGTGGACACTGAAGCTTTCTTT
J gene: TRBJ1-1
V gene: TRBV6-6
clone size: -
D gene: -

CDR3 protein: CASTPFFAGPSTDTQYF
CDR3 DNA: TGTGCCAGCACCCCTTTTTTCGCGGGGCCCAGCACAGATACGCAGTATTTT
J gene: TRBJ2-3
V gene: TRBV7-9
clone size: -
D gene: -

CDR3 protein: CASSLDQGPDTQYF
CDR3 DNA: TGCGCCAGCAGCTTGGACCAAGGCCCAGATACGCAGTATTTT
J gene: TRBJ2-3
V gene: TRBV5-1
clone size: -
D gene: -

CDR3 protein: CASSLGDGGNSPLHF
CDR3 DNA: TGTGCCAGCAGCTTGGGGGACGGAGGAAATTCACCCCTCCACTTT
J gene: TRBJ1-6
V gene: TRBV11-2
clone size: -
D gene: -

CDR3 protein: CASSQGWSPSNEKLFF
CDR3 DNA: TGCGCCAGCAGCCAAGGCTGGTCGCCATCTAATGAAAAACTGTTTTTT
J gene: TRBJ1-4
V gene: TRBV4-1
clone size: -
D gene: -

CDR3 protein: CASTYGLAEGYNEQFF
CDR3 DNA: TGTGCCAGCACCTACGGACTAGCGGAAGGCTACAATGAGCAGTTCTTC
J gene: TRBJ2-1
V gene: TRBV2
clone size: -
D gene: TRBD2

CDR3 protein: CASSQKVTGENYGYTF
CDR3 DNA: TGCGCCAGCAGCCAGAAGGTAACAGGGGAAAACTATGGCTACACCTTC
J gene: TRBJ1-2
V gene: TRBV4-3
clone size: -
D gene: TRBD1

CDR3 protein: CATKGTENTGELFF
CDR3 DNA: TGTGCCACCAAAGGGACAGAGAACACCGGGGAGCTGTTTTTT
J gene: TRBJ2-2
V gene: TRBV24-1
clone size: -
D gene: TRBD1

CDR3 protein: CASGLVLGGSGNEQFF
CDR3 DNA: TGTGCTAGTGGTTTGGTACTCGGGGGGTCAGGCAATGAGCAGTTCTTC
J gene: TRBJ2-1
V gene: TRBV12-5
clone size: -
D gene: TRBD2

CDR3 protein: CATGRGDTQYF
CDR3 DNA: TGTGCCACAGGGAGGGGGGATACGCAGTATTTT
J gene: TRBJ2-3
V gene: TRBV24-1
clone size: -
D gene: -

CDR3 protein: CAITGTSGGEQFF
CDR3 DNA: TGTGCCATCACCGGGACTAGCGGGGGTGAGCAGTTCTTC
J gene: TRBJ2-1
V gene: TRBV10-3
clone size: -
D gene: TRBD2

CDR3 protein: CASNRDPNTEAFF
CDR3 DNA: TGTGCCAGCAATAGGGACCCGAACACTGAAGCTTTCTTT
J gene: TRBJ1-1
V gene: TRBV2
clone size: -
D gene: -

CDR3 protein: CATSSDYGYTF
CDR3 DNA: TGTGCCACCAGCTCTGACTATGGCTACACCTTC
J gene: TRBJ1-2
V gene: TRBV24-1
clone size: -
D gene: -

CDR3 protein: CAWESGTLLNYGYTF
CDR3 DNA: TGTGCCTGGGAATCGGGGACTCTCCTTAACTATGGCTACACCTTC
J gene: TRBJ1-2
V gene: TRBV30
clone size: -
D gene: -

CDR3 protein: CASSSLTVASTEAFF
CDR3 DNA: TGTGCCAGCAGTTCCTTGACCGTAGCGAGCACTGAAGCTTTCTTT
J gene: TRBJ1-1
V gene: TRBV28
clone size: -
D gene: -

CDR3 protein: CASSPDSNQPQHF
CDR3 DNA: TGTGCCAGCAGTCCTGATAGCAATCAGCCCCAGCATTTT
J gene: TRBJ1-5
V gene: TRBV12-3/TRBV12-4
clone size: -
D gene: -

CDR3 protein: CASKWAANYGYTF
CDR3 DNA: TGTGCCAGCAAATGGGCGGCTAACTATGGCTACACCTTC
J gene: TRBJ1-2
V gene: TRBV27
clone size: -
D gene: -

CDR3 protein: CASSRSGLSSGANVLTF
CDR3 DNA: TGTGCCAGCAGCCGATCAGGGTTAAGCTCTGGGGCCAACGTCCTGACTTTC
J gene: TRBJ2-6
V gene: TRBV13
clone size: few
D gene: -

CDR3 protein: CASSLVRQGVRKLFF
CDR3 DNA: TGTGCCAGCAGCTTGGTTCGACAGGGAGTCAGAAAACTGTTTTTT
J gene: TRBJ1-4
V gene: TRBV5-6
clone size: -
D gene: TRBD1

CDR3 protein: CSAHLLGGYTF
CDR3 DNA: TGCAGTGCCCACTTGTTGGGGGGCTACACCTTC
J gene: TRBJ1-2
V gene: TRBV20-1
clone size: -
D gene: -

CDR3 protein: CASSHQDSREKLFF
CDR3 DNA: TGCGCCAGCAGCCATCAAGACAGCAGGGAAAAACTGTTTTTT
J gene: TRBJ1-4
V gene: TRBV4-1
clone size: -
D gene: -

CDR3 protein: CATSRDLTSGGPSTDTQYF
CDR3 DNA: TGTGCCACCAGCAGAGATCTGACTAGCGGGGGACCTAGCACAGATACGCAGTATTTT
J gene: TRBJ2-3
V gene: TRBV15
clone size: once
D gene: TRBD2

CDR3 protein: CASSSGATGQGSYEQYF
CDR3 DNA: TGCGCCAGCAGCTCGGGAGCAACGGGACAGGGTTCCTACGAGCAGTACTTC
J gene: TRBJ2-7
V gene: TRBV5-1
clone size: -
D gene: TRBD1

CDR3 protein: CASSLDGGTNEKLFF
CDR3 DNA: TGCGCCAGCAGCTTGGATGGAGGTACTAATGAAAAACTGTTTTTT
J gene: TRBJ1-4
V gene: TRBV5-1
clone size: -
D gene: -

CDR3 protein: CASSHGPQETQYF
CDR3 DNA: TGCGCCAGCAGCCACGGACCGCAAGAGACCCAGTACTTC
J gene: TRBJ2-5
V gene: TRBV5-1
clone size: -
D gene: -

CDR3 protein: CASSLEGRWGEKLFF
CDR3 DNA: TGTGCCAGCAGCTTAGAAGGCAGGTGGGGTGAAAAACTGTTTTTT
J gene: TRBJ1-4
V gene: TRBV21-1
clone size: -
D gene: -

CDR3 protein: CASSFGGTSPVAAFF
CDR3 DNA: TGTGCCAGCAGTTTTGGGGGGACATCTCCAGTGGCAGCTTTCTTT
J gene: TRBJ1-1
V gene: TRBV28
clone size: -
D gene: -

CDR3 protein: CASSFESGQGRQPQHF
CDR3 DNA: TGTGCCAGCAGTTTTGAATCGGGACAGGGTAGGCAGCCCCAGCATTTT
J gene: TRBJ1-5
V gene: TRBV28
clone size: -
D gene: TRBD1

CDR3 protein: CASSQDDKTDTQYF
CDR3 DNA: TGCGCCAGCAGCCAAGATGATAAAACAGATACGCAGTATTTT
J gene: TRBJ2-3
V gene: TRBV4-1
clone size: -
D gene: -

CDR3 protein: CASSPTGLPYGYTF
CDR3 DNA: TGTGCCAGCAGTCCCACAGGGCTTCCCTATGGCTACACCTTC
J gene: TRBJ1-2
V gene: TRBV27
clone size: -
D gene: -

CDR3 protein: CASSLTSGGAVTQYF
CDR3 DNA: TGTGCCAGCAGCCTAACTAGCGGGGGGGCCGTTACGCAGTATTTT
J gene: TRBJ2-3
V gene: TRBV7-8
clone size: -
D gene: TRBD2

CDR3 protein: CASSFQPTSNSPLHF
CDR3 DNA: TGTGCCAGCAGTTTCCAGCCTACTAGTAATTCACCCCTCCACTTT
J gene: TRBJ1-6
V gene: TRBV27
clone size: -
D gene: -

CDR3 protein: CASGEGPANEQFF
CDR3 DNA: TGTGCCAGTGGGGAGGGACCCGCCAATGAGCAGTTCTTC
J gene: TRBJ2-1
V gene: TRBV19
clone size: few
D gene: TRBD2